The table lists the clone carrying this TCR beta chain with many counts. The data derive from a study of neurological immune-mediated disorders. Time point meaning: longitudinal time-point 3. The CDR3 sequence is 12 residues long. Trimming took 4 bases from V and 5 from J; bases not matched to a gene: 2. Per germline, CDR1 SGHRS and CDR2 YFSETQ. The cDNA was generated by 5'RACE with 10-nucleotide random UMIs. TCRdb re-derived calls from the 5' RACE reads in MiXCR, one entry per CDR3 protein. The sample holds about 99,000 distinct CDR3 sequences, under 14% seen once. The sequence was obtained from a female donor with HTLV-1-associated myelopathy (HAM/TSP). J is TRBJ1-1 and V is TRBV5-1; 7 bases agree with TRBD1. Sequenced material: PBMCs. The CDR3, as DNA: TGCGCCAGCAGCATACAGGGGACTGAAGCTTTCTTT. It translates to CASSIQGTEAFF.